The clone carrying this T cell receptor beta chain was counted ten times or more. What it binds is unknown. The sample comes from a study of T cells after yellow fever vaccination. Study-level information: With SMART-Seq v4 Ultra Low Input, the fractions containing low cell numbers were prepared. Study-wide findings and caveats: Peaking faster, on day 5 versus 15, the secondary response was nonetheless weaker. Repertoires sorted by FACS could include abundant clonotypes that are contaminants from the bulk population. Most primary-vaccination clones reappeared after the booster (about 95% CD4, about 88% CD8).

The CDR3 contains 16 residues. Trimming removed 3 bases from V and 1 base from J, with 16 bases in between. Each CDR3 protein gets one entry after TCRdb re-called the 5' RACE reads with MiXCR. Altogether under 300,000 distinct CDR3 sequences are present, about 7% being singletons, with the ten largest covering approximately 0.85%. The sequenced sample was CD4+ T cells sorted from PBMCs, obtained 15 days after the yellow fever booster vaccination. The V gene is TRBV12-3 or TRBV12-4, the J gene TRBJ2-7, with D perhaps TRBD1 (7 bases). The TCR sequence derives from a man in his thirties or forties who received the YFV17D yellow fever vaccine. CDR3 amino acids: CASSFSRGRLSYEQYF. For the CDR3, the DNA is TGTGCCAGCAGTTTTAGCAGGGGGAGGTTGTCCTACGAGCAGTACTTC.